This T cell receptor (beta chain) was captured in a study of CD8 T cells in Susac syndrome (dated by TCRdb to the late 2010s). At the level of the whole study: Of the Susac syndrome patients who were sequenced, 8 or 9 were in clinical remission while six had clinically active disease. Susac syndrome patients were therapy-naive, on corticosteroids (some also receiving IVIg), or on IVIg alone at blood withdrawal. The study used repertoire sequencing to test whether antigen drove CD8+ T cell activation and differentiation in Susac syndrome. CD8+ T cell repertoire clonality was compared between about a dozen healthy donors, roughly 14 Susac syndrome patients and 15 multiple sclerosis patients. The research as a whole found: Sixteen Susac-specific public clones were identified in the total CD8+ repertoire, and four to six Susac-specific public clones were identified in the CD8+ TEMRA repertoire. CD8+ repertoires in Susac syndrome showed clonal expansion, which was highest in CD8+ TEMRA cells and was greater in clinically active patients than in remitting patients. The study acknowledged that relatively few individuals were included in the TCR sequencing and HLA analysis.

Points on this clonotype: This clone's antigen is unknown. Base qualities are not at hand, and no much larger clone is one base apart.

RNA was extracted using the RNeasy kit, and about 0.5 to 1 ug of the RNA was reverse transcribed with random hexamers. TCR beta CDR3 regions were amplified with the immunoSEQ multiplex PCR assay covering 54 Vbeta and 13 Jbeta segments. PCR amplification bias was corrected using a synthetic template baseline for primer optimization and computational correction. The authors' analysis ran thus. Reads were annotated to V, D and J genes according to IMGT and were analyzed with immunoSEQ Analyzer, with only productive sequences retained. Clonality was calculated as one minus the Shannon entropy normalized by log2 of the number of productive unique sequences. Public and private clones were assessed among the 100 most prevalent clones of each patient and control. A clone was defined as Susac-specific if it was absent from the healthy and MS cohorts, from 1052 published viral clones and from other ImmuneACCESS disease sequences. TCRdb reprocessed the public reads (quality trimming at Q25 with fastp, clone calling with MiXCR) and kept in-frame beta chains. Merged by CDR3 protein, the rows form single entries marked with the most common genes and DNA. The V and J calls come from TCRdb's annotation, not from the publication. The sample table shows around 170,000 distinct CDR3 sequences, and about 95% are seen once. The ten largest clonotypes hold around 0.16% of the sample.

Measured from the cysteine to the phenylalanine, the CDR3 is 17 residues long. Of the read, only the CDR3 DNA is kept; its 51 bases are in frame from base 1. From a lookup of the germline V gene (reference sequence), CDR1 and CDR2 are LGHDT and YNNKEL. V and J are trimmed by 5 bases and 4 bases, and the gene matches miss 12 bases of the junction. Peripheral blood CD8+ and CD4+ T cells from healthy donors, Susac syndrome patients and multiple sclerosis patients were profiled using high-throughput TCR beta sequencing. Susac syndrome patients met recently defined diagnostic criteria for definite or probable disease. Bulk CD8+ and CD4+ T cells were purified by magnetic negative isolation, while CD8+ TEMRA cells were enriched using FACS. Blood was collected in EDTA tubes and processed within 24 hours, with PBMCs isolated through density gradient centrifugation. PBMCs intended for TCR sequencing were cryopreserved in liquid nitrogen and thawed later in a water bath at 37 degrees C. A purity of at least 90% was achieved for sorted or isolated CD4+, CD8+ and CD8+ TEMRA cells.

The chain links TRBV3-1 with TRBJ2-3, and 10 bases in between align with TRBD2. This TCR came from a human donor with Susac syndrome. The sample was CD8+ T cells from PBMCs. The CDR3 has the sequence CASSFPSGSKGSDTQYF. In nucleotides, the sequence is TGTGCCAGCAGCTTCCCTAGCGGGAGTAAGGGCTCAGATACGCAGTATTTT.